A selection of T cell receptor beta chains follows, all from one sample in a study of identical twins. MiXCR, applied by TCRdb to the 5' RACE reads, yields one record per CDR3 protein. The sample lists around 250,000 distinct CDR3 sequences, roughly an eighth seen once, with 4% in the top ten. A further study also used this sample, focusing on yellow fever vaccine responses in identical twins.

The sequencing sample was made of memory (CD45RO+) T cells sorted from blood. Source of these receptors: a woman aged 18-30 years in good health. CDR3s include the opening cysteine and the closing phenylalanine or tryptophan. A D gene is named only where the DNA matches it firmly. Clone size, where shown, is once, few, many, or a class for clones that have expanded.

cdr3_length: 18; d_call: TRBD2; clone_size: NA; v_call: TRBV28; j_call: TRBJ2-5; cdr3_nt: TGTGCCAGCCGCCCTCGGGGGGGGGAAAGCGGGAGAAAAGAGACCCAGTACTTC; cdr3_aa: CASRPRGGESGRKETQYF
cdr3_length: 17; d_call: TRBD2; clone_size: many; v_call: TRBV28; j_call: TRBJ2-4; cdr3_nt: TGTGCCAGCAGTTTCCTAGCGGGATTGCGTGCCAAAAACATTCAGTACTTC; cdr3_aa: CASSFLAGLRAKNIQYF
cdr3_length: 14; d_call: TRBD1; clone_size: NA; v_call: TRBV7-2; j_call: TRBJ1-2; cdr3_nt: TGTGCCAGCAGCCCTACAGGGGCCCTAGCTGGCTACACCTTC; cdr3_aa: CASSPTGALAGYTF
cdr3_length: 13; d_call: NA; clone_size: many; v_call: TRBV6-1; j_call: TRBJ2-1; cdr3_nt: TGTGCCAGCAGATCTAGCTCCTACAATGAGCAGTTCTTC; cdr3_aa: CASRSSSYNEQFF
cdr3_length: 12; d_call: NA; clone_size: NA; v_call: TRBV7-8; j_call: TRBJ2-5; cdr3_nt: TGTGCCAGCAGCTTAGAGTTGGAGACCCAGTACTTC; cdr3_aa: CASSLELETQYF
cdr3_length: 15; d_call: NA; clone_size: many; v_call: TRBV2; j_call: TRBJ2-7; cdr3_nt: TGTGCCAGCAGAGGAACTTTGGTTTCGGGATACGAGCAGTACTTC; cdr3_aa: CASRGTLVSGYEQYF
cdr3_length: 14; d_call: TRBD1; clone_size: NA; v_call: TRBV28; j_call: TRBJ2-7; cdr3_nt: TGTGCCAGCACCCGGGACAGATTAACCTACGAGCAGTACTTC; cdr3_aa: CASTRDRLTYEQYF
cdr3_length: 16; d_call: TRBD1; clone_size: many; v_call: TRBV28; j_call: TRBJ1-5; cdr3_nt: TGTGCCAGCAGTTACCCTAAACAGGGGATCAATCAGCCCCAGCATTTT; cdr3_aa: CASSYPKQGINQPQHF
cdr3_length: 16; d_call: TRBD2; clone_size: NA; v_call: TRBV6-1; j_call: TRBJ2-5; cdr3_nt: TGTGCCAGCAGTGGGGGCCGAGCGGGGGGAAAAGAGACCCAGTACTTC; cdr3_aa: CASSGGRAGGKETQYF
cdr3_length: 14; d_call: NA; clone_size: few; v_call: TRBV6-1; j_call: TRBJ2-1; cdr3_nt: TGTGCCAGCACTAAGGGTGGGGGGAGGAATGAGCAGTTCTTC; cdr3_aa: CASTKGGGRNEQFF
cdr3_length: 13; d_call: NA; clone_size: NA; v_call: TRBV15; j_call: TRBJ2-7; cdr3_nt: TGTGCCACCAGCGGAGACAGGCGTATGGAGCAGTACTTC; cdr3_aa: CATSGDRRMEQYF
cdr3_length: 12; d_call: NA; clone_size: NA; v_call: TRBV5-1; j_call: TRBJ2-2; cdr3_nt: TGCGCCAGCAGCCTACAAGGAGTGGAGCTGTTTTTT; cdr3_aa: CASSLQGVELFF
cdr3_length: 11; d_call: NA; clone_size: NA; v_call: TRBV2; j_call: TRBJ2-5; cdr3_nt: TGTGCCAGCGTCCTTAAGGAGACCCAGTACTTC; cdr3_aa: CASVLKETQYF
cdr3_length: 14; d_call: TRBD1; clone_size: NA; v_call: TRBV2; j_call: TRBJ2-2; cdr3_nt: TGTGCCAGCATTCCCAACAGGGGCGTCGGGGAGCTGTTTTTT; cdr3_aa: CASIPNRGVGELFF
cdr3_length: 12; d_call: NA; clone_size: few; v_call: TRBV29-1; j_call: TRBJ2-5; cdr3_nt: TGCAGCGTTGTACAGCTCGGAGAGACCCAGTACTTC; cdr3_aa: CSVVQLGETQYF
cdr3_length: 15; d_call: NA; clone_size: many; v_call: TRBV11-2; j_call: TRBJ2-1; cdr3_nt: TGTGCCAGCACCCCGGGGCTGGGGAACTACAATGAGCAGTTCTTC; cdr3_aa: CASTPGLGNYNEQFF
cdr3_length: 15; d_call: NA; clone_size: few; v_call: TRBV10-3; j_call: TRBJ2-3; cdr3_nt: TGTGCCATCACCGAGCAGGTAGTAGGCACAGATACGCAGTATTTT; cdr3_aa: CAITEQVVGTDTQYF
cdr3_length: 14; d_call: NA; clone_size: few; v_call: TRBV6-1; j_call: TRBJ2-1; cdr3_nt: TGTGCCAGCATTCAATCTCCGGGGCGCCCAGGATGGTTCTTC; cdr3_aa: CASIQSPGRPGWFF
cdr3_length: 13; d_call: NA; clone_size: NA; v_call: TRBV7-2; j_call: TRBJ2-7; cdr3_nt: TGTGCCAGCAGCTTGAGGACCTCCTACGAGCAGTACTTC; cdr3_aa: CASSLRTSYEQYF
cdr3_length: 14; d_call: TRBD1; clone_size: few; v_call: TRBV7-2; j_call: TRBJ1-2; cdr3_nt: TGTGCCAGCAGCTTATCAGGGGGCGGCTATGGCTACACCTTC; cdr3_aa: CASSLSGGGYGYTF
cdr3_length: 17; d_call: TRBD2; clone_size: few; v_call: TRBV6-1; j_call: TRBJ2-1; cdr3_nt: TGTGCCAGCAGTGAACGAAGGACTAGCGGTCTTTACAATGAGCAGTTCTTC; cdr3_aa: CASSERRTSGLYNEQFF
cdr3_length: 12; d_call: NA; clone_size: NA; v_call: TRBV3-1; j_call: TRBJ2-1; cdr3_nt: TGTGCCAGCAGCCTTGACAGGAATGAGCAGTTCTTC; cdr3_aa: CASSLDRNEQFF
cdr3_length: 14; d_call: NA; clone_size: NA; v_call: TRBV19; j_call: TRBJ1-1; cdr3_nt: TGTGCCAGTAGTATAGATCGGAGGGTTTCTGAAGCTTTCTTT; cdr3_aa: CASSIDRRVSEAFF
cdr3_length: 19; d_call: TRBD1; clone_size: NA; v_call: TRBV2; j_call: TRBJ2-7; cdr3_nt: TGTGCCAGCAGACAGCGGCTTGGGACAGAGGGTTCAAGGAATTACGAGCAGTACTTC; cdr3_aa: CASRQRLGTEGSRNYEQYF
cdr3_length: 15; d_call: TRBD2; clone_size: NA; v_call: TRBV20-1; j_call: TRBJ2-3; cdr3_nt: TGCAGTGCTGAAGGTAGCGGGGCAGAACCAGATACGCAGTATTTT; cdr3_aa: CSAEGSGAEPDTQYF
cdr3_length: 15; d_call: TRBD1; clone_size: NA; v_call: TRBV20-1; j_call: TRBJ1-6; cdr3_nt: TGCAGTGCTAGAGATCTAGGGGGCGGGAATTCACCCCTCCACTTT; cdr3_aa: CSARDLGGGNSPLHF
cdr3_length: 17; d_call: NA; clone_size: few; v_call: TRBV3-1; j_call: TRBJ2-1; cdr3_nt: TGTGCCAGCAGCCAAACTCGCTCGACAGGTCGGAACAATGAGCAGTTCTTC; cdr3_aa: CASSQTRSTGRNNEQFF
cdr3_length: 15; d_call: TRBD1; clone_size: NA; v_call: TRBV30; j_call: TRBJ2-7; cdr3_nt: TGTGCCTGGAGTTTTTTAGGACAGGGTTCCTACGAGCAGTACTTC; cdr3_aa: CAWSFLGQGSYEQYF
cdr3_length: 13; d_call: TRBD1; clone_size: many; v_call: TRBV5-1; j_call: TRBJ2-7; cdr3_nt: TGCGCCAGCAGCTTTACAGGGGATGACGAGCAGTACTTC; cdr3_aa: CASSFTGDDEQYF
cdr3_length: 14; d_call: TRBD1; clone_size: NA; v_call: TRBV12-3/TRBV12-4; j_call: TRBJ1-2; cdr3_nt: TGTGCCAGCACCTCACAGGGGGCTAACTATGGCTACACCTTC; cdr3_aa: CASTSQGANYGYTF
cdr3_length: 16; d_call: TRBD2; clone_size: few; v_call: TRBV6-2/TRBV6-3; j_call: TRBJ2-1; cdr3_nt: TGTGCCAGCAGTTACCTCGGGACTAGCGGTTATAATGAGCAGTTCTTC; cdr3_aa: CASSYLGTSGYNEQFF
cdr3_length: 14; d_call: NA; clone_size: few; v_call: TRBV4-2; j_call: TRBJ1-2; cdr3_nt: TGTGCCAGCAGCCAAGATAGGGTCGACTATGGCTACACCTTC; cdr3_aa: CASSQDRVDYGYTF
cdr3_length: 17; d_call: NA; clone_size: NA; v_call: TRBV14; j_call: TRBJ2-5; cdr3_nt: TGTGCCAGCAGCCAAGATTGGGGAGGGGGCCCGGGAGAGACCCAGTACTTC; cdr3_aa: CASSQDWGGGPGETQYF
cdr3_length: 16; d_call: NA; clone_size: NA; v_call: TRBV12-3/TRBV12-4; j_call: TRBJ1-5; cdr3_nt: TGTGCCAGCAGTCCAGGCCTCCCGGGACCAGGACAGCCCCAGCATTTT; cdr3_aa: CASSPGLPGPGQPQHF
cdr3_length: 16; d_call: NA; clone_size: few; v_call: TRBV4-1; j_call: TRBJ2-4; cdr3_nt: TGCGCCAGCAGCCAATGGCAGGGGAAGGGCAAAAACATTCAGTACTTC; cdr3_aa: CASSQWQGKGKNIQYF
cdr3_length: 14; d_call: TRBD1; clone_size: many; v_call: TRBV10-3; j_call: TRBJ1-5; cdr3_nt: TGTGCCATCTCCCGGCAACAGGGGAATCAGCCCCAGCATTTT; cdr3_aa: CAISRQQGNQPQHF
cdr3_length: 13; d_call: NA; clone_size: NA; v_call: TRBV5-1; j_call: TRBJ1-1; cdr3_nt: TGCGCCAGCAGCTTGGTAACATCCGCGGAAGCTTTCTTT; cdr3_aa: CASSLVTSAEAFF
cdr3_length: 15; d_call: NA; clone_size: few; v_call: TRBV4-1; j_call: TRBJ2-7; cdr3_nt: TGCGCCAGCAGCCAAGATTTGGGGGCCTACTACGAGCAGTACTTC; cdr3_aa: CASSQDLGAYYEQYF
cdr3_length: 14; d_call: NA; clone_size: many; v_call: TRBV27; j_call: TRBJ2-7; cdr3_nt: TGTGCCAGCAGTTTTGGTAGTGGGACCTACGAGCAGTACTTC; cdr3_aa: CASSFGSGTYEQYF
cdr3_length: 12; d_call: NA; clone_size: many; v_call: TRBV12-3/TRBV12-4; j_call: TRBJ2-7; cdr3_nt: TGTGCCAGCAGTTCCGGGATTTACGAGCAGTACTTC; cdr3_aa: CASSSGIYEQYF
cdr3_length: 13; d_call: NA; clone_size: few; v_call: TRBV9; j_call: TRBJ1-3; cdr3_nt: TGTGCCAGCAGCGTCGGACTCACGGACACCATATATTTT; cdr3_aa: CASSVGLTDTIYF
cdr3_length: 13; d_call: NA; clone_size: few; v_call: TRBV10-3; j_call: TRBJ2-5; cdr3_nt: TGTGCCATCAGTGACCGAATCCAAGAGACCCAGTACTTC; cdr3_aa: CAISDRIQETQYF
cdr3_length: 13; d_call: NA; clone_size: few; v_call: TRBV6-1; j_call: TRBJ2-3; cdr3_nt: TGTGCCAGCAACCCCCGGGGTACAGATACGCAGTATTTT; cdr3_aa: CASNPRGTDTQYF
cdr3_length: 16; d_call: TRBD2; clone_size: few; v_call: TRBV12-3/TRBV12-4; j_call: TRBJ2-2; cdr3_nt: TGTGCCAGCAGCCGTCAGCGGGGGGGCCTTACCGGGGAGCTGTTTTTT; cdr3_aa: CASSRQRGGLTGELFF